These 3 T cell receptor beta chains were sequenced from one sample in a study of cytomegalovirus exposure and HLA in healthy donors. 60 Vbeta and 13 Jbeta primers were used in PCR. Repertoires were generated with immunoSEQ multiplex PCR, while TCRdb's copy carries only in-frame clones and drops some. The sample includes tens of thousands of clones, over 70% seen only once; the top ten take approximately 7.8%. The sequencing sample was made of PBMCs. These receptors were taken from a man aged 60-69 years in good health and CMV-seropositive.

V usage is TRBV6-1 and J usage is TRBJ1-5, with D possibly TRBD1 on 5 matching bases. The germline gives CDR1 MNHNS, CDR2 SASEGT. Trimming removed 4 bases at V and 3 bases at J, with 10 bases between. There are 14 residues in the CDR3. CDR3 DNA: TGTGCCAGCAGTGTCCGGGGACTCAATCAGCCCCAGCATTTT. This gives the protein CASSVRGLNQPQHF.

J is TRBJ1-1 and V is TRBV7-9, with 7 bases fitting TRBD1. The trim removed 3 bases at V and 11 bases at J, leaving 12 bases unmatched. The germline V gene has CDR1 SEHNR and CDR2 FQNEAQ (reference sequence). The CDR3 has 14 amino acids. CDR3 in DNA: TGTGCCAGCAGCTTTAACAGGGGCGACGCTAGCGCTTTCTTT. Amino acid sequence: CASSFNRGDASAFF.

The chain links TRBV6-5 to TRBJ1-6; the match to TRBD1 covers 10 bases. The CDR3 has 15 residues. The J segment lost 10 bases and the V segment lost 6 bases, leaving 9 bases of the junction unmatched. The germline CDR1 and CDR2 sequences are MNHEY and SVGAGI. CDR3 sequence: CASRVGQGFRSPLHF. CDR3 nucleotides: TGTGCCAGCAGAGTGGGACAGGGGTTTCGATCACCCCTCCACTTT.